Listed here are 10 T cell receptor beta chains from one sample, sequenced in a study of T-cell memory formation after mild COVID-19. TCRdb called the 5' RACE reads again in MiXCR, with one record for every CDR3 protein. Here the sample spans approximately 570,000 distinct CDR3 sequences, 18% being singletons. The sequencing input was PBMCs or a T cell subset sorted from them (not recorded which). The receptors were gathered from an adult woman who had mild COVID-19 (a few samples of this study predate the infection). Cell type and time point are not known.

The V call is TRBV9, the J call TRBJ2-1; 7 nucleotides align to TRBD1. Losses at the gene ends were 4 bases for V and 4 bases for J; bases not matched to a gene: 5. CDR3 size: 14 residues. Germline lookup yields CDR1 SGDLS and CDR2 YYNGEE. The CDR3 DNA reads as TGTGCCAGCAGCCCCGGGACAGATTACAATGAGCAGTTCTTC. It translates to CASSPGTDYNEQFF.

J is TRBJ2-6 and V is TRBV5-6; the D gene is possibly TRBD1 (6 bases). V was shortened by 5 bases and J by 0 bases, with 18 bases between the two germline ends. The CDR3 loop spans 18 amino acids. Germline V gene lookup returns CDR1 SGHDT and CDR2 YYEEEE. CDR3 amino acids: CASSSGRDTYSGANVLTF. The CDR3 coding sequence is TGTGCCAGCAGTTCTGGACGGGACACGTACTCTGGGGCCAACGTCCTGACTTTC.

V gene TRBV12-3 or TRBV12-4 combines with J gene TRBJ2-3, with 12 bases fitting TRBD2. The junction had 17 bases not matched to a gene; V was cut back by 0 bases and J by 7 bases. The CDR3 is 20 residues long. The CDR3 region has the DNA TGTGCCAGCAGTTTAGCGGCACTAGCGGGAGGTCCCACAGAGGCTCATACGCAGTATTTT. Translating gives CASSLAALAGGPTEAHTQYF.

The V gene is TRBV30, the J gene TRBJ1-1; no reliable D call. CDR1 is GTSNPN and CDR2 is SVGIG in the germline V gene (reference sequence). With 0 bases removed from V and 1 base from J, the gap between germline ends came to 6 bases. The CDR3 sequence is 13 residues long. CDR3 loop: CAWSVSKNTEAFF. DNA for the CDR3: TGTGCCTGGAGTGTGTCCAAGAACACTGAAGCTTTCTTT.

This clonotype turned up a few times. The genes are TRBV9 and TRBJ1-2; no clear D. This CDR3 contains 13 residues. CDR1 SGDLS and CDR2 YYNGEE come from the germline V gene. V lost 3 bases and J lost 4, with 10 bases in between. The CDR3: CASSDGRSYGYTF. Written as DNA, the CDR3 is TGTGCCAGCAGCGATGGGCGGAGCTATGGCTACACCTTC.

This chain joins TRBV7-2 and TRBJ1-1, with a weak D call TRBD1 (5 bases). The CDR3 spans 15 residues. Trimming took 6 bases from V and 1 from J, leaving 15 bases between them. Germline V gene lookup returns CDR1 SGHTA and CDR2 FQGNSA. This CDR3 is CASSPSLGANTEAFF. CDR3 DNA: TGTGCCAGCAGTCCGTCCCTTGGGGCGAACACTGAAGCTTTCTTT.

The chain is built from TRBV11-2 and TRBJ2-3; weak D call: TRBD2 (5 bases). The V and J ends lost 3 bases and 1 base respectively, with 11 bases between them. Germline CDR1 and CDR2: SGHAT and FQNNGV. The CDR3 contains 15 residues. This chain's CDR3 is CASSFLLVGTDTQYF. Here the CDR3 DNA reads TGTGCCAGCAGCTTTTTACTAGTAGGCACAGATACGCAGTATTTT.

The V and J genes are TRBV7-9 and TRBJ2-1; D might be TRBD1 or TRBD2, each matching 5 bases. CDR3 length: 15 residues. The V gene's germline CDR1 is SEHNR and CDR2 FQNEAQ (reference sequence). V shed 0 bases and J shed 3 bases, with 9 bases lying between them. CDR3 protein: CASSLAGVFYNEQFF. CDR3 nucleotide sequence: TGTGCCAGCAGCTTAGCGGGGGTGTTCTACAATGAGCAGTTCTTC. Together with reference TRBV7-9 and TRBJ2-1, the CDR3 gives the full variable domain: DTGVSQNPRHKITKRGQNVTFRCDPISEHNRLYWYRQTLGQGPEFLTYFQNEAQLEKSRLLSDRFSAERPKGSFSTLEIQRTEQGDSAMYLCASSLAGVFYNEQFFGPGTRLTVL.

This clonotype was counted a few times. The chain recombines TRBV7-9 with TRBJ2-5; no definite D call. Trimming pared 0 bases from V and 3 bases from J, leaving 20 bases between. Germline CDR1 and CDR2: SEHNR and FQNEAQ (reference sequence). The CDR3 runs 18 residues. Written as DNA, the CDR3 is TGTGCCAGCAGCTTAGCGTTGGTCTTCGGGCGCCGGGAAGAGACCCAGTACTTC. It specifies CASSLALVFGRREETQYF.

J is TRBJ2-5 and V is TRBV4-1; possible D gene TRBD1, 5 bases. V gave up 3 bases and J gave up 5 bases, with 19 bases separating them. From germline, CDR1 is MGHRA and CDR2 YSYEKL. The CDR3 extends over 16 amino acids. Here the CDR3 reads CASSHSKLDSQETQYF. In DNA, the CDR3 is TGCGCCAGCAGCCATTCTAAACTCGACAGTCAGGAGACCCAGTACTTC.